One and the same sample provided the 32 T cell receptor beta chains below, sequenced in a study of CXCR3-negative and CXCR3-positive naive CD8 T cells. Libraries were UMI-labeled 5' RACE TRB cDNA. TCRdb re-called the 5' RACE reads and catalogs CDR3 proteins one per entry, DNA excluded. This sample's table reports about 130,000 distinct CDR3 sequences. The sequencing sample was made of naive CXCR3- CD8+ T cells from blood. Stated subset: CD45RO-CCR7+CD27+CD95- naive CD8+ T cells lacking CXCR3 (TNR3-). The receptor set was obtained from a human donor in good health. Some clones in this sample may be carry-over from other donors' samples.

The chain links TRBV7-6 to TRBJ2-2; TCRdb outputs TRBD1, but without DNA this stays unchecked. Germline CDR1 reads SGHVS; CDR2 reads FNYEAQ. The CDR3 sequence is 13 residues long. The chain's CDR3 is CASSHQGSGELFF.

The genes are TRBV6-2 or TRBV6-3 and TRBJ2-1. The CDR3 sequence is 15 residues long. The germline V gene has CDR1 MNHEY and CDR2 SVGEGT. The CDR3 reads CASSYRVRQNNEQFF.

The chain links TRBV2 to TRBJ2-7. The CDR3 runs to 15 residues. Germline V gives CDR1 SNHLY, CDR2 FYNNEI. The CDR3 spells CASGSKASRVYEQYF. The full variable domain, rest sourced from reference TRBV2 and TRBJ2-7, is EPEVTQTPSHQVTQMGQEVILRCVPISNHLYFYWYRQILGQKVEFLVSFYNNEISEKSEIFDDQFSVERPDGSNFTLKIRSTKLEDSAMYFCASGSKASRVYEQYFGPGTRLTVT.

This chain joins TRBV9 and TRBJ2-1; the TCRdb D gene call, TRBD2, has no DNA to confirm it. CDR1 is SGDLS and CDR2 is YYNGEE in the germline V gene. This CDR3 spans 16 amino acids. The CDR3 loop is CASSSDRAPPYNEQFF.

J is TRBJ2-1 and V is TRBV3-1; with no DNA, the TCRdb D assignment of TRBD2 cannot be verified. This CDR3 has 15 amino acids. Germline CDR1 reads LGHDT; CDR2 reads YNNKEL (reference sequence). The CDR3 sequence: CASSPGGSLYNEQFF.

This rearrangement joins TRBV28 to TRBJ2-3; TCRdb returns TRBD1, unconfirmable since there is no DNA. This CDR3 has 16 amino acids. The V gene's germline CDR1 is MDHEN and CDR2 SYDVKM. This CDR3 reads CASSLVGTLTTDTQYF.

This sequence joins TRBV5-1 and TRBJ2-1; TCRdb lists TRBD1, though no DNA is available to test this call. The CDR3 runs to 13 residues. Germline-derived CDR1 and CDR2 are SGHRS and YFSETQ. CDR3 in amino acids: CASSLYRGSEQFF.

V is TRBV29-1 and J is TRBJ2-7. The germline CDR1 and CDR2 sequences are SQVTM and ANQGSEA. This CDR3 has 11 amino acids. CDR3 region: CSVEGLGEQYF.

This chain uses TRBV14 with TRBJ2-1; TCRdb names TRBD2, which stays unverified in the absence of DNA. CDR3 size: 14 residues. Germline V CDR1 and CDR2: SGHDN, FVKESK. The CDR3: CASSQGLSYNEQFF.

The gene calls are TRBV5-1 and TRBJ1-1; TCRdb calls TRBD1, which cannot be checked without DNA. The CDR3 contains 16 residues. Germline CDR1 SGHRS, CDR2 YFSETQ. The CDR3 is CASSLGQGIMNTEAFF. The full variable domain, rest sourced from reference TRBV5-1 and TRBJ1-1, is KAGVTQTPRYLIKTRGQQVTLSCSPISGHRSVSWYQQTPGQGLQFLFEYFSETQRNKGNFPGRFSGRQFSNSRSEMNVSTLELGDSALYLCASSLGQGIMNTEAFFGQGTRLTVV.

The V call is TRBV29-1, the J call TRBJ2-1; TCRdb proposes TRBD2, but this gene call is untestable without DNA. Germline CDR1 is SQVTM and CDR2 is ANQGSEA. This CDR3 is built from 16 residues. CDR3 protein: CSVVTSGATSYNEQFF.

CDR3 sequence reads: CASSGGAGWAYEQYF. This chain joins TRBV9 and TRBJ2-7; absent DNA, TCRdb's TRBD1 call cannot be checked. Germline-derived CDR1 and CDR2 are SGDLS and YYNGEE. The CDR3 totals 15 residues.

V is TRBV25-1 and J is TRBJ1-6. CDR1 MGHDK and CDR2 SYGVNS come from the germline V gene. The CDR3 is made up of 19 amino acids. The CDR3 reads CASSEYEARTSSYNSPLHF.

This chain uses TRBV12-3 or TRBV12-4 with TRBJ2-7; the D call from TCRdb, TRBD2, cannot be confirmed without DNA. The CDR3 has 16 residues. The CDR3 protein is CASSFIRRGGVYEQYF.

V and J are TRBV29-1 and TRBJ1-4. The CDR3 covers 13 residues. Germline loops: CDR1 SQVTM, CDR2 ANQGSEA. The CDR3 loop reads CSVEDRAGEKLFF.

The J gene is TRBJ1-5, the V gene TRBV18; absent DNA, TCRdb's TRBD1 call cannot be checked. This CDR3 has 15 amino acids. Germline V gene sequence: CDR1 KGHSH, CDR2 LQKENI. The CDR3 sequence is CASSLDSTEYQPQHF.

V and J are TRBV5-4 and TRBJ2-5; without DNA, the TCRdb call of TRBD1 cannot be checked. Germline loops: CDR1 SGHNT, CDR2 YYREEE (reference sequence). The CDR3 runs to 16 residues. Here the CDR3 reads CASSVPGTAMRETQYF.

The chain uses TRBV27 and TRBJ2-1. Germline CDR1 reads MNHEY; CDR2 reads SMNVEV (reference sequence). The CDR3 totals 13 residues. Here the CDR3 reads CASSLKSYNEQFF.

The chain couples TRBV7-9 to TRBJ1-6; the D gene TCRdb calls, TRBD1, cannot be checked with no DNA. This CDR3 has 16 amino acids. The germline V gene has CDR1 SEHNR and CDR2 FQNEAQ (reference sequence). The CDR3 loop is CASSPLLGPNNSPLHF.

The V and J genes are TRBV29-1 and TRBJ1-1. The CDR3 runs to 13 residues. Germline CDR1 and CDR2: SQVTM and ANQGSEA. CDR3 protein: CSVETDPLAEAFF.

This chain uses TRBV24-1 with TRBJ2-5. Germline loops: CDR1 KGHDR, CDR2 SFDVKD. This CDR3 has 12 amino acids. CDR3 sequence: CATSQAQETQYF.

The chain carries TRBV7-9 and TRBJ1-1; the D call from TCRdb, TRBD1, cannot be confirmed without DNA. The CDR3 totals 13 residues. Germline CDR1 is SEHNR and CDR2 is FQNEAQ (reference sequence). CDR3 in amino acids: CASSLGGHTEALF.

CDR3 sequence: CASSIGPAANTEAFF. The chain links TRBV19 to TRBJ1-1. Germline loops: CDR1 LNHDA, CDR2 SQIVND (reference sequence). The CDR3 spans 15 residues.

The V call is TRBV29-1, the J call TRBJ2-1; as DNA is missing, the TRBD2 call by TCRdb cannot be tested. The germline V gene has CDR1 SQVTM and CDR2 ANQGSEA. This CDR3 has 15 residues. Here the CDR3 reads CSVRAAGILYNEQLF.

The chain links TRBV6-6 to TRBJ2-5; the D call of TRBD1 rests on TCRdb alone, since no DNA is present to check it. CDR3 length: 18 amino acids. In germline, CDR1 is MNHNY, CDR2 SVGAGI (reference sequence). The CDR3 reads CASRRSRLASPTKETQYF.

The chain employs TRBV29-1 and TRBJ2-5; TCRdb picks TRBD2, but there is no DNA to check that call. Germline values: CDR1 SQVTM, CDR2 ANQGSEA. The CDR3 is 14 amino acids. CDR3 region: CSVEKLVGQETQYF.

The chain couples TRBV9 to TRBJ2-1. Germline CDR1 is SGDLS and CDR2 is YYNGEE. This CDR3 region has 14 residues. This chain's CDR3 is CASSVRLDPNEQFF.

The V call is TRBV7-9, the J call TRBJ2-2. The CDR3 spans 16 residues. CDR1 is SEHNR, CDR2 FQNEAQ, per germline (reference sequence). The CDR3 loop reads CASSQMYSVGTGELFF.

The rearrangement joins TRBV13 to TRBJ2-1; TCRdb calls TRBD1, which cannot be checked without DNA. Germline V CDR1 and CDR2: PRHDT, FYEKMQ (reference sequence). The CDR3 spans 13 residues. The CDR3 sequence: CASSETPVGEQFF.

The chain couples TRBV5-6 to TRBJ2-3; the TCRdb D gene call, TRBD1, has no DNA to confirm it. CDR3 length equals 14 residues. Germline CDR1 is SGHDT and CDR2 is YYEEEE. The CDR3 sequence: CASSMGQADDTQYF.

This chain joins TRBV4-1 and TRBJ2-3; TCRdb returns TRBD2, unconfirmable since there is no DNA. Germline V gives CDR1 MGHRA, CDR2 YSYEKL. This CDR3 has 17 amino acids. The CDR3 reads CASSREPGLPSTDTQYF.

V usage is TRBV2 and J usage is TRBJ2-5; without DNA, the TCRdb call of TRBD1 cannot be checked. Germline CDR1 SNHLY, CDR2 FYNNEI. CDR3 length: 15 amino acids. The CDR3 loop reads CASSEDPAEEETQYF.